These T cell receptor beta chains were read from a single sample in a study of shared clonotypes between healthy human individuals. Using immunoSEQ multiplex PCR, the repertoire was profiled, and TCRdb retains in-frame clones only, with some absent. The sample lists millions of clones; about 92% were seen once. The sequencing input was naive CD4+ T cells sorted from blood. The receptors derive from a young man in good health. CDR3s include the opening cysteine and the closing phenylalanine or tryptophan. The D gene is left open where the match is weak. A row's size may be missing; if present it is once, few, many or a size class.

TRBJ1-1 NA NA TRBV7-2 CASSLALLRGRVGTEAFF TGTGCCAGCAGCTTAGCGTTATTGAGGGGAAGGGTCGGCACTGAAGCTTTCTTT
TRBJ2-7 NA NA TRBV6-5 CASSHRTASYEQYF TGTGCCAGCAGTCACAGGACGGCCTCCTACGAGCAGTACTTC
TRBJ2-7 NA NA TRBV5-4 CASSFPGQTTYEQYF TGTGCCAGCAGCTTCCCCGGGCAGACAACCTACGAGCAGTACTTC
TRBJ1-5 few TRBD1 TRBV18 CASSPGQQGQPQHF TGTGCCAGCTCTCCGGGACAGCAGGGTCAGCCCCAGCATTTT
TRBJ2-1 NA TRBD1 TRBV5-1 CASSLLGTGDNEQFF TGCGCCAGCAGCTTATTAGGGACAGGGGATAATGAGCAGTTCTTC
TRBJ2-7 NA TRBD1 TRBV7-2 CASSPDRGVTYEQYF TGTGCCAGCAGCCCTGACAGGGGGGTCACCTACGAGCAGTACTTC
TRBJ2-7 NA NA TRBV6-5 CASSYQRFYEQYF TGTGCCAGCAGTTACCAACGGTTCTACGAGCAGTACTTC
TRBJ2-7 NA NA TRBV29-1 CSVGRDNYEQYF TGCAGCGTTGGCAGGGATAACTACGAGCAGTACTTC
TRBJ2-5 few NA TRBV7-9 CASSLAEIQETQYF TGTGCCAGCAGCTTAGCGGAGATCCAAGAGACCCAGTACTTC
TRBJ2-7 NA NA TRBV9 CASSQGGGPSTYEQYF TGTGCCAGCAGCCAAGGCGGGGGCCCATCAACCTACGAGCAGTACTTC
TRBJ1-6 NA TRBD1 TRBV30 CAWSLGTDNSPLHF TGTGCCTGGAGTCTAGGGACAGATAATTCACCCCTCCACTTT
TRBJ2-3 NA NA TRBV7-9 CASSPRGGLGDTQYF TGTGCCAGCAGCCCGAGAGGGGGATTGGGAGATACGCAGTATTTT
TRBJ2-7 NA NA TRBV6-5 CASTSDSHSYEQYF TGTGCCAGCACCTCAGACAGCCACTCCTACGAGCAGTACTTC
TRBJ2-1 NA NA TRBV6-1 CASRIRDEFYNEQFF TGTGCCAGCAGAATTAGGGATGAATTCTACAATGAGCAGTTCTTC
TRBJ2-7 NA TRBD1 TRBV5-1 CASSLGGTGKSYEQYF TGCGCCAGCAGCTTGGGTGGGACAGGGAAGTCCTACGAGCAGTACTTC
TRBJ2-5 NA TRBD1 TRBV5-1 CASSLGQGRETQYF TGCGCCAGCAGCTTGGGACAGGGGAGAGAGACCCAGTACTTC
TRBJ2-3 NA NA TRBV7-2 CASSPGVGGGTDTQYF TGTGCCAGCAGCCCAGGGGTTGGCGGGGGCACAGATACGCAGTATTTT
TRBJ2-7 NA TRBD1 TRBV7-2 CASGPPGTGDYEQYF TGTGCCAGCGGCCCGCCCGGGACAGGTGACTACGAGCAGTACTTC
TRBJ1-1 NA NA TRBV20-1 CSARRDTEAFF TGCAGTGCTAGGAGGGACACTGAAGCTTTCTTT
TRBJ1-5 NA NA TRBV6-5 CASSTGRYSNQPQHF TGTGCCAGCAGTACTGGACGTTATAGCAATCAGCCCCAGCATTTT
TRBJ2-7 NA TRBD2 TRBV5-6 CASRFRLAGGRGEQYF TGTGCCAGCAGATTTCGACTAGCGGGAGGCCGGGGGGAGCAGTACTTC
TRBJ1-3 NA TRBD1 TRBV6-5 CASSYGQGAFGNTIYF TGTGCCAGCAGTTACGGACAGGGGGCGTTCGGAAACACCATATATTTT
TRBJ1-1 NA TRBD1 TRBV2 CASSLQGAQTEAFF TGTGCCAGCAGCCTACAGGGGGCCCAAACTGAAGCTTTCTTT
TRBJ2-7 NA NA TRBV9 CASSAQAERPIEQYF TGTGCCAGCAGCGCCCAAGCTGAGCGACCTATCGAGCAGTACTTC
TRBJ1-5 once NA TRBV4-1 CASSQIPRGARGNQPQHF TGCGCCAGCAGCCAAATCCCTCGGGGGGCAAGGGGCAATCAGCCCCAGCATTTT
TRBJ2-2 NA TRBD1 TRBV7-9 CASSFSGTGTTGELFF TGTGCCAGCAGCTTCTCTGGGACAGGAACCACCGGGGAGCTGTTTTTT
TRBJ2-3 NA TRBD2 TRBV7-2 CASAGGRLSTDTQYF TGTGCCAGCGCGGGGGGGCGATTAAGCACAGATACGCAGTATTTT